This T cell receptor beta chain was obtained from a study of vaccination and CD4 T cells after COVID-19. Study background: The study enrolled six male and four female convalescents, two of whom were Hispanic. General observations from the study: Spike mono-reactivity was the property of 304 of 307 vaccine-specific clones in convalescent patients.

The Oncomine TCR Beta short-read assay was applied to DNA of cultured CD4+ T cells. TCRdb reprocessed the PCR reads via MiXCR and lists one record per CDR3 protein. The sample consists of about 20,000 distinct CDR3 sequences, just under 55% of them appearing once. With regard to this clonotype: The antigen is not known.

Regarding treatment: approximately nine-day PBMC culture with coronavirus spike peptide pools or control peptides (ViraFEST assay). This CDR3 has 13 amino acids. V dropped 6 bases and J dropped 5; count of bases not matched to a gene: 4. From germline, CDR1 is DFQATT and CDR2 SNEGSKA (reference sequence). The material sequenced was CD4+ T cells from blood, cultured in vitro. This sequence joins TRBV20-1 and TRBJ1-5; TRBD1 matches at 10 bases. The clonotype originates from a human donor who had recovered from COVID-19. CDR3 nucleotides: TGCAGTGCACTGACAGGGGGCGATCAGCCCCAGCATTTT. Encoded protein: CSALTGGDQPQHF.